The following is a TCR beta chain sequence with its context. Its antigen is unidentified. V shed 5 bases and J shed 6 bases, with 14 bases lying between them. Looked up from germline, CDR1 is SNHLY and CDR2 is FYNNEI. The CDR3 has 13 amino acids. Some clones are missing from TCRdb's copy, which holds only in-frame ones; the method was immunoSEQ multiplex PCR. The top ten clones hold 2.8% of a sample with 150,000 to 200,000 clones, 84% of them seen once. This sample stems from a study of cytomegalovirus exposure and HLA in healthy donors. Background on the study: The roughly 670 first-cohort repertoires shared a platform with the 120 or so validation repertoires, as reported in a later analysis. Whole-study results and caveats: Most TCR sequences were uncommon, yet certain public TCRs appeared in many donors. Among TCR beta chains, those listed as cytomegalovirus-associated numbered approximately 150.

Sequencing was performed on PBMCs. J is TRBJ2-7 and V is TRBV2; TRBD2 might be the D (5 bases). The clonotype originates from a woman between 18 and 29 years old in good health and CMV-seropositive. The DNA for the CDR3 is TGTGCCAGCAGTCTGGGGATCGGAGGCGAGCAGTACTTC. Its translation: CASSLGIGGEQYF.